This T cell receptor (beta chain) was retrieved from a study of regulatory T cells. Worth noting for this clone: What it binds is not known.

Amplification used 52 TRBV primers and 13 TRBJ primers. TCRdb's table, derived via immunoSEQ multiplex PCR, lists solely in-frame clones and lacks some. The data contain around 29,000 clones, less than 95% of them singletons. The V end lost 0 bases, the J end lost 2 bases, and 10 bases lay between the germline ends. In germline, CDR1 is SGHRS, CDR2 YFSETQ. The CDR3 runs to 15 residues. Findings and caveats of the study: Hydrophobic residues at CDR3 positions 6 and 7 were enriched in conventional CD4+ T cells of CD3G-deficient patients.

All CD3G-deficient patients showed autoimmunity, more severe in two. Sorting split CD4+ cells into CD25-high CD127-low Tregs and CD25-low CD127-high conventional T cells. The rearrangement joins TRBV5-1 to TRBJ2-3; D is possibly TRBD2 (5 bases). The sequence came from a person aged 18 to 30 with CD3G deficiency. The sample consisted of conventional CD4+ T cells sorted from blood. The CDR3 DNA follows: TGCGCCAGCAGCTTGGCGGGGTACCTCACAGATACGCAGTATTTT. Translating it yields CASSLAGYLTDTQYF.